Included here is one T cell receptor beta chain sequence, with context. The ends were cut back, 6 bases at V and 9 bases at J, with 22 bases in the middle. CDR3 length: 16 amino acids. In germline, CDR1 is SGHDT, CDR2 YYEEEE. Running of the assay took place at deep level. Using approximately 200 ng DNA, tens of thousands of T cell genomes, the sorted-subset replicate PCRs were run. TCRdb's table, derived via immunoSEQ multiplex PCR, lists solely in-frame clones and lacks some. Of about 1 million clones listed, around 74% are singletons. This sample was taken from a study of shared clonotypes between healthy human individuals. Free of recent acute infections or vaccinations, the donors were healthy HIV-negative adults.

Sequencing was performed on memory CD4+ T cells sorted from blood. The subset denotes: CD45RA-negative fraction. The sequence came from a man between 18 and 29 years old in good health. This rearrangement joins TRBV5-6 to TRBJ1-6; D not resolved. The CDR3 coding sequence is TGTGCCAGCACCTTAATCTTGGCCTCCGCCCCTTCACCCCTCCACTTT. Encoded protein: CASTLILASAPSPLHF.